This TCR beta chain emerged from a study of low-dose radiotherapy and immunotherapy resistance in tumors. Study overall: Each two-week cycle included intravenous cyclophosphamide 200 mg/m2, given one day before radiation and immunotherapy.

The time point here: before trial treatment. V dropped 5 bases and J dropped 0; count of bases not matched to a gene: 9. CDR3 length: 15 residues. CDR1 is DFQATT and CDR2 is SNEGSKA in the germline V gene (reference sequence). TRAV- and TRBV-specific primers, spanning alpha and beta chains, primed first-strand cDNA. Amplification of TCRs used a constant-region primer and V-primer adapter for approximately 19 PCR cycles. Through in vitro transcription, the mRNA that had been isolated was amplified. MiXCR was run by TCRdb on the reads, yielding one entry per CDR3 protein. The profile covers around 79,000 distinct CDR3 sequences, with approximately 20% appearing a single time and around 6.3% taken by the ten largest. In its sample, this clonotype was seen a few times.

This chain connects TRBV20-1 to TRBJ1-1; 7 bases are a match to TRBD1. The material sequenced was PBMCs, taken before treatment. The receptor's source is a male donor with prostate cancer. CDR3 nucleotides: TGCAGTGCTCCAGACAGGGCCATCATGAACACTGAAGCTTTCTTT. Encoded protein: CSAPDRAIMNTEAFF.